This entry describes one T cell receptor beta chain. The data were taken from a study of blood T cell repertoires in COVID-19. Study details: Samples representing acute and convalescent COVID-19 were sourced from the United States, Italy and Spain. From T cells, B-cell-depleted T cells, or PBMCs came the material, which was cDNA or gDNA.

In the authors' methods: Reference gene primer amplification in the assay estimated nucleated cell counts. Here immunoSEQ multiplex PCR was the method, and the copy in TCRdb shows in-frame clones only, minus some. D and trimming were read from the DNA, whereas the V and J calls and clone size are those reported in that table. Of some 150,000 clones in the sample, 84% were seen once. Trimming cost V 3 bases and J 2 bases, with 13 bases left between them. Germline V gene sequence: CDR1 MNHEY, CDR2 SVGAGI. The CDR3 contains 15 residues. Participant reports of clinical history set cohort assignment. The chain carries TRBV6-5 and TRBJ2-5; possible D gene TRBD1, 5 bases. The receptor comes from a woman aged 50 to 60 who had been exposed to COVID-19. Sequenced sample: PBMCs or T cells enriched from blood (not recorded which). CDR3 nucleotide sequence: TGTGCCAGCAGTTATTCCAAGGGGATACAAGAGACCCAGTACTTC. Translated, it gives CASSYSKGIQETQYF.